This T cell receptor (beta chain) stems from a study of cytomegalovirus exposure and HLA in healthy donors. The PCR contained 60 Vbeta and 13 Jbeta primers. Assay: immunoSEQ multiplex PCR; the TCRdb copy retains only in-frame clones and omits some. The sample consists of around 200,000 clones, 77% of them appearing once. Findings and limits, study-wide: The study dropped some indistinguishable V segments, TRBV6-2 and TRBV6-3 among them. Later analysis demonstrated an association between a missense DCLRE1C variant and TCR beta V- and J-gene trimming. As immune exposure information, only CMV serostatus was available. A later analysis by the authors found several of the most significant clusters apparently linked to common viral pathogens.

Comment on this clone: The antigen is not known.

The germline gives CDR1 LNHDA, CDR2 SQIVND (reference sequence). The CDR3 runs 16 residues. Trimming took 6 bases from V and 6 from J; bases not matched to a gene: 14. This TCR was sampled from a woman aged 55 to 70 in good health and CMV-seropositive. This chain joins TRBV19 and TRBJ2-3; TRBD2 aligns across 8 bases. Source material: PBMCs. CDR3 amino acids: CASSIGGAGFWDTQYF. CDR3 sequence (DNA): TGTGCCAGTAGCATCGGGGGGGCCGGCTTTTGGGATACGCAGTATTTT.